The entry below gives a single T cell receptor (beta chain) sequence along with its context. Its antigen is unidentified. This specimen belongs to a study of cytomegalovirus exposure and HLA in healthy donors. The study, taken as a whole, reports: In a later analysis, HLA-associated TCR beta chains were more clonally expanded than equally common others. Cytomegalovirus-associated TCR beta chains were listed, numbering 150 to 200.

Amplification used 60 Vbeta primers and 13 Jbeta primers. Some clones are missing from TCRdb's copy, which holds only in-frame ones; the method was immunoSEQ multiplex PCR. The data hold some 130,000 clones, with roughly 89% observed a single time. The germline gives CDR1 MNHEY, CDR2 SVGAGI. V shed 0 bases and J shed 3 bases, with 12 bases lying between them. CDR3 size: 15 residues. Despite likely unrecorded immune exposures, the donors were nominally healthy at the time of sampling. This chain links TRBV6-5 with TRBJ2-7; TRBD2 might be the D (6 bases). Input material: PBMCs. The sequence was collected from a woman aged 25 to 39 in good health and CMV-seronegative. The CDR3 spells CASSYSRRDDYEQYF. In DNA form, the CDR3 reads TGTGCCAGCAGTTACTCTAGGCGGGACGACTACGAGCAGTACTTC.